The 26 T cell receptor beta chains below all came from one sample that was sequenced in a study of CD8 T cells in Susac syndrome. The authors reverse transcribed 0.5 to 1 ug RNA with random hexamers. Each CDR3 protein is one row after TCRdb ran MiXCR on the immunoSEQ multiplex PCR reads. The data contain around 280,000 distinct CDR3 sequences, roughly 85% of them singletons. Specimen: CD8+ T cells from PBMCs. Receptors originate from a human donor with multiple sclerosis.

The chain employs TRBV4-1 and TRBJ2-7; TRBD1 matches at 10 bases. Germline CDR1 MGHRA, CDR2 YSYEKL. This CDR3 is built from 16 residues. J lost 2 bases, V lost 1 base, and 5 bases had no gene match. The CDR3 spells CASSQGPGTGAYEQYF. The CDR3 nucleotides are TGCGCCAGCAGCCAAGGTCCCGGGACAGGGGCCTACGAGCAGTACTTC.

This clonotype was detected once. The V gene is TRBV7-9, the J gene TRBJ2-6; 9 bases align to TRBD1. Per germline, CDR1 SEHNR and CDR2 FQNEAQ (reference sequence). The CDR3 spans 16 residues. Germline trimming cut 10 bases from V and 0 bases from J; bases unmatched to any gene: 7. In DNA, the CDR3 is TGTGCCAACTCGGGGACAGGGACCTCTGGGGCCAACGTCCTGACTTTC. Translated, it gives CANSGTGTSGANVLTF.

The gene calls are TRBV3-1 and TRBJ2-7, with TRBD1 matching 11 bases. Germline CDR1 reads LGHDT; CDR2 reads YNNKEL (reference sequence). The CDR3 runs 15 residues. V shed 2 bases, J shed 4 bases, and the junction held 4 bases outside the gene matches. CDR3 in DNA: TGTGCCAGCAGCCAACCGGACAGGGGGCCTTACGAGCAGTACTTC. It yields the protein CASSQPDRGPYEQYF.

The gene calls are TRBV7-9 and TRBJ2-7; TRBD2 might be the D (5 bases). The CDR3 is 13 residues long. The V end lost 2 bases, the J end lost 6 bases, and 11 bases lay between the germline ends. CDR1 and CDR2 (germline): SEHNR, FQNEAQ (reference sequence). The CDR3 DNA is TGTGCCAGCAGCTTATCGGGAATAGGCGAGCAGTACTTC. This encodes CASSLSGIGEQYF. The full variable domain, rest sourced from reference TRBV7-9 and TRBJ2-7, is DTGVSQNPRHKITKRGQNVTFRCDPISEHNRLYWYRQTLGQGPEFLTYFQNEAQLEKSRLLSDRFSAERPKGSFSTLEIQRTEQGDSAMYLCASSLSGIGEQYFGPGTRLTVT.

This chain connects TRBV12-5 to TRBJ2-1; D unresolved. Trimming shortened V by 6 bases and J by 4 bases, and 13 bases separated the two germline ends. The CDR3 is 14 amino acids. Germline loops: CDR1 LGHNT, CDR2 FRNRAP. CDR3 nucleotides: TGTGCTAGTGGGTCTCCTTTAAAGTACAATGAGCAGTTCTTC. It specifies CASGSPLKYNEQFF. Full variable domain (rest looked up from reference TRBV12-5 and TRBJ2-1): DARVTQTPRHKVTEMGQEVTMRCQPILGHNTVFWYRQTMMQGLELLAYFRNRAPLDDSGMPKDRFSAEMPDATLATLKIQPSEPRDSAVYFCASGSPLKYNEQFFGPGTRLTVL.

This chain joins TRBV20-1 and TRBJ2-1, with TRBD2 matching 10 bases. Looked up from germline, CDR1 is DFQATT and CDR2 is SNEGSKA (reference sequence). There are 16 residues in the CDR3. With V trimmed by 6 bases and J by 8 bases, 16 bases remained unmatched. The CDR3, as DNA: TGCAGTGCGAGCATAGCGGGAGGATTAATGGGAGATGAGCAGTTCTTC. Its translation: CSASIAGGLMGDEQFF.

The chain joins TRBV9 to TRBJ1-2; no definite D call. This CDR3 spans 12 amino acids. V gave up 5 bases and J gave up 7 bases, with 12 bases separating them. The germline gives CDR1 SGDLS, CDR2 YYNGEE. The chain's CDR3 is CASRRRVGGYTF. DNA for the CDR3: TGTGCCAGCAGAAGGCGGGTGGGTGGCTACACCTTC.

J is TRBJ1-2 and V is TRBV29-1, with D uncertain. The CDR3 loop spans 15 amino acids. The V end lost 2 bases, the J end lost 3 bases, and 16 bases lay between the germline ends. Germline V gene sequence: CDR1 SQVTM, CDR2 ANQGSEA. The CDR3 DNA reads TGCAGCGTTGAAAGGGAGGACGGACGGCACTATGGCTACACCTTC. This codes for CSVEREDGRHYGYTF.

This clonotype was detected only a few times. V gene TRBV6-5 combines with J gene TRBJ2-7; D is undetermined. The ends were cut back, 0 bases at V and 6 bases at J, with 21 bases in the middle. This CDR3 comprises 17 residues. Germline CDR1 and CDR2: MNHEY and SVGAGI. The CDR3 DNA reads TGTGCCAGCAGTTACTCGAATCTCGAGATAGCAAGCTCCGAGCAGTACTTC. Residues: CASSYSNLEIASSEQYF.

The chain uses TRBV27 and TRBJ2-1; 7 bases agree with TRBD2. The V segment lost 4 bases and the J segment 6 bases; nucleotides outside the gene matches: 3. From germline, CDR1 is MNHEY and CDR2 SMNVEV (reference sequence). This CDR3 is built from 13 residues. The CDR3 DNA is TGTGCCAGCAGTTGGGGGACTACCAATGAGCAGTTCTTC. The encoded protein is CASSWGTTNEQFF.

This clonotype was counted between two and nine times. CDR3 loop: CASSRVRESSYNEQFF. The CDR3 DNA follows: TGTGCCAGCAGTCGTGTCCGGGAGTCCTCCTACAATGAGCAGTTCTTC. J is TRBJ2-1 and V is TRBV12-3 or TRBV12-4; a weak D match, TRBD2 (6 bases). The CDR3 runs 16 residues. Trimming cost V 5 bases and J 0 bases, with 14 bases left between them.

The count of this clonotype is one. The chain couples TRBV28 to TRBJ1-1; D uncertain. V lost 2 bases and J lost 6, with 10 bases in between. Germline V CDR1 and CDR2: MDHEN, SYDVKM. CDR3 length: 13 amino acids. The CDR3 DNA is TGTGCCAGCAGTTTAGAATTTATGTCTGAAGCTTTCTTT. The encoded protein is CASSLEFMSEAFF.

This chain uses TRBV7-9 with TRBJ2-1; D remains ambiguous. Germline values: CDR1 SEHNR, CDR2 FQNEAQ (reference sequence). The CDR3 runs to 14 residues. Trimming took off 1 base at V and 5 bases at J, with 9 bases between the two ends. The CDR3 DNA reads TGTGCCAGCAGCTTAGTGGCCGGCCACAATGAGCAGTTCTTC. Amino acids: CASSLVAGHNEQFF. Full variable domain (remainder filled in from reference TRBV7-9 and TRBJ2-1): DTGVSQNPRHKITKRGQNVTFRCDPISEHNRLYWYRQTLGQGPEFLTYFQNEAQLEKSRLLSDRFSAERPKGSFSTLEIQRTEQGDSAMYLCASSLVAGHNEQFFGPGTRLTVL.

V is TRBV5-5 and J is TRBJ2-2; unclear D gene. Between the trimmed V and J ends, which lost 1 base and 6 bases, there was a span of 10 bases. CDR1 SGHKS and CDR2 YYEKEE come from the germline V gene (reference sequence). The CDR3 extends over 14 amino acids. Written as DNA, the CDR3 is TGTGCCAGCAGCTTGCAGCGCCCCTCCGGGGAGCTGTTTTTT. This translates into CASSLQRPSGELFF.

The chain couples TRBV27 to TRBJ2-1; 11 bases are shared with TRBD2. This CDR3 is built from 15 residues. Unmatched junction bases numbered 0, after V lost 3 bases and J lost 2 bases. Looked up from germline, CDR1 is MNHEY and CDR2 is SMNVEV (reference sequence). The CDR3 region is CASSFSGGAYNEQFF. DNA of the CDR3: TGTGCCAGCAGTTTTAGCGGGGGGGCCTACAATGAGCAGTTCTTC.

The rearrangement uses TRBV11-2 and TRBJ2-7, with 9 bases that match TRBD1. J lost 3 bases, V lost 3 bases, and 3 bases had no gene match. Germline values: CDR1 SGHAT, CDR2 FQNNGV. The length of the CDR3 is 14 residues. This chain's CDR3 is CASSFGTGYYEQYF. The CDR3 DNA follows: TGTGCCAGCAGCTTCGGGACAGGGTACTACGAGCAGTACTTC.

The chain is built from TRBV6-1 and TRBJ2-7; TRBD2 might be the D (5 bases). The V and J ends lost 5 bases and 4 bases respectively, with 21 bases between them. Germline V gene data show CDR1 as MNHNS and CDR2 as SASEGT. The CDR3 sequence is 16 residues long. DNA for the CDR3: TGTGCCAGCAGTCCTGGTTGGGAGTCGCTCCATTACGAGCAGTACTTC. It yields the protein CASSPGWESLHYEQYF.

This clonotype was detected a few times. The V and J genes are TRBV27 and TRBJ2-7, with D uncertain. The CDR3 has 12 residues. V lost 6 bases, J lost 7 bases, and 13 bases lay in between. In germline, CDR1 is MNHEY, CDR2 SMNVEV (reference sequence). The CDR3 nucleotides read TGTGCCAGCAGCAAGCCCGGGTGGGAGCAGTACTTC. Protein sequence: CASSKPGWEQYF.

The chain is built from TRBV20-1 and TRBJ2-3; 11 bases align to TRBD2. The CDR3 sequence is 15 residues long. Germline trimming cut 3 bases from V and 2 bases from J; bases unmatched to any gene: 4. The germline V gene has CDR1 DFQATT and CDR2 SNEGSKA (reference sequence). CDR3: CSASPGLAATDTQYF. The CDR3 DNA reads as TGCAGTGCTAGCCCGGGACTAGCGGCCACAGATACGCAGTATTTT.

The rearrangement links TRBV29-1 to TRBJ1-3; unclear D gene. V lost 4 bases and J 4 bases, leaving 5 bases between the germline ends. The CDR3 is 11 residues long. The germline V gene has CDR1 SQVTM and CDR2 ANQGSEA. The DNA of the CDR3 is TGCAGCGTTGTAGCCGGAAACACCATATATTTT. Protein sequence: CSVVAGNTIYF.

The chain employs TRBV12-3 or TRBV12-4 and TRBJ1-3; D ambiguous. The CDR3 is 16 residues long. V lost 3 bases, J lost 0 bases, and 12 bases lay in between. CDR3 coding DNA: TGTGCCAGCAGTTTTCCCCCAGAGAGCTCTGGAAACACCATATATTTT. It specifies CASSFPPESSGNTIYF.

This clonotype was recorded once. CDR3 residues: CATQTGGQPQHF. DNA of the CDR3: TGTGCCACCCAGACAGGGGGTCAGCCCCAGCATTTT. V usage is TRBV10-3 and J usage is TRBJ1-5, with TRBD1 identical over 9 bases. CDR1 and CDR2 (germline): ENHRY, SYGVKD. CDR3 length equals 12 residues. Trimming took 10 bases from V and 6 from J; bases not matched to a gene: 4.

V is TRBV9 and J is TRBJ2-1, with a possible D match to TRBD1 (6 bases). CDR1 and CDR2 (germline): SGDLS, YYNGEE. The CDR3 is 12 amino acids. V lost 4 bases and J lost 7, with 9 bases in between. The CDR3 DNA follows: TGTGCCAGCAGCAGGGGGTTGAATGAGCAGTTCTTC. Protein sequence: CASSRGLNEQFF.

The rearrangement links TRBV28 to TRBJ1-2; unclear D gene. The CDR3 length is 12 residues. Germline-derived CDR1 and CDR2 are MDHEN and SYDVKM. The germline V and J ends were trimmed by 6 bases and 6 bases, with 11 bases remaining between them. The CDR3: CASRGPYDGYTF. Here the CDR3 DNA reads TGTGCCAGCAGAGGGCCCTACGATGGCTACACCTTC.

This clonotype was observed a single time. The CDR3, as DNA: TGCAGCGTCCCTATTCGTAATGAGCAGTTCTTC. Translation: CSVPIRNEQFF. The V call is TRBV29-1, the J call TRBJ2-1; D call uncertain. The ends were cut back, 6 bases at V and 7 bases at J, with 10 bases in the middle. Germline CDR1 is SQVTM and CDR2 is ANQGSEA. CDR3 length: 11 residues.

V usage is TRBV9 and J usage is TRBJ2-1, with no clear D. Germline-derived CDR1 and CDR2 are SGDLS and YYNGEE. With 1 base removed from V and 8 bases from J, the gap between germline ends came to 16 bases. The CDR3 runs 15 residues. The CDR3 coding sequence is TGTGCCAGCAGCGTAAGGGTTGGGGTTGGGCATGAGCAGTTCTTC. Translating it yields CASSVRVGVGHEQFF.